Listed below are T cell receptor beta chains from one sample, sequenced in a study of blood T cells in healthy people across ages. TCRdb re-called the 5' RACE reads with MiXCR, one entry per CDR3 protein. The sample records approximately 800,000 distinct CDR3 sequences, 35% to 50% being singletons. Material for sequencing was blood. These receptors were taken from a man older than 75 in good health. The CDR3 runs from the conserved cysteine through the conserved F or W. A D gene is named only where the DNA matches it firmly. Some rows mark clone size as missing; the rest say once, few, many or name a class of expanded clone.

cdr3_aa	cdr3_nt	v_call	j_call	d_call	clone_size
CASSLSSGSDEQFF	TGTGCCAGCAGCTTATCCAGCGGGAGCGATGAGCAGTTCTTC	TRBV7-2	TRBJ2-1	TRBD2	few
CAWSVVGTDTQYF	TGTGCCTGGAGCGTCGTCGGCACAGATACGCAGTATTTT	TRBV30	TRBJ2-3	-	few
CSALNREGLSYNEQFF	TGCAGTGCTCTGAACAGGGAGGGACTCTCCTACAATGAGCAGTTCTTC	TRBV20-1	TRBJ2-1	-	few
CSARIGATNEKLFF	TGCAGTGCTAGAATAGGGGCAACTAATGAAAAACTGTTTTTT	TRBV20-1	TRBJ1-4	-	-
CASSQVISGSYEQYF	TGTGCCAGCAGCCAAGTTATTAGCGGATCCTACGAGCAGTACTTC	TRBV14	TRBJ2-7	-	-
CASRPYYNEQYF	TGTGCCAGCAGGCCATACTACAATGAGCAGTACTTC	TRBV6-2/TRBV6-3	TRBJ2-5	-	-
CASSYAQREWTYNEQFF	TGTGCCAGCAGTTACGCCCAACGGGAGTGGACCTACAATGAGCAGTTCTTC	TRBV6-6	TRBJ2-1	-	-
CASKDSQSFNYGYTF	TGTGCCAGCAAGGACAGTCAGAGCTTTAACTATGGCTACACCTTC	TRBV12-3/TRBV12-4	TRBJ1-2	-	-
CASSSSWRETGELFF	TGTGCCAGCAGTTCTTCTTGGAGGGAAACCGGGGAGCTGTTTTTT	TRBV12-3/TRBV12-4	TRBJ2-2	-	-
CARSPGLAGGGSETQYF	TGTGCCAGAAGTCCGGGACTAGCGGGAGGGGGATCGGAGACCCAGTACTTC	TRBV12-3/TRBV12-4	TRBJ2-5	TRBD2	-
CASSHRTGSNGYTF	TGTGCCAGCAGTCACCGAACAGGGTCGAATGGCTACACCTTC	TRBV21-1	TRBJ1-2	-	-
CASSLLGQGAETQYF	TGCGCCAGCAGCTTGCTGGGACAGGGGGCGGAGACCCAGTACTTC	TRBV5-1	TRBJ2-5	TRBD1	few
CASSPRDRAGYTF	TGTGCCAGCAGTCCTCGGGACAGGGCTGGCTACACCTTC	TRBV12-3/TRBV12-4	TRBJ1-2	TRBD1	-
CSARVTPGQGNGYTF	TGCAGTGCTAGAGTAACTCCGGGACAGGGGAATGGCTACACCTTC	TRBV20-1	TRBJ1-2	TRBD1	many
CASSRTGQGVNTGELFF	TGCGCCAGCAGCCGGACCGGACAGGGCGTAAACACCGGGGAGCTGTTTTTT	TRBV5-1	TRBJ2-2	TRBD1	few
CSARADRAGDWQPQHF	TGCAGTGCCAGAGCCGATCGGGCAGGGGATTGGCAGCCCCAGCATTTT	TRBV20-1	TRBJ1-5	-	-
CSVEVSEGGEQYF	TGCAGCGTTGAAGTTTCGGAGGGTGGCGAGCAGTACTTC	TRBV29-1	TRBJ2-7	-	-
CASSWTGPYSGTDTQYF	TGCGCCAGCAGCTGGACAGGACCATATTCGGGCACAGATACGCAGTATTTT	TRBV5-1	TRBJ2-3	TRBD1	-
CASSSPGASGRGSEQFF	TGTGCCAGCAGCTCCCCCGGGGCTAGCGGGAGAGGGAGTGAGCAGTTCTTC	TRBV6-1	TRBJ2-1	TRBD2	-
CASSEKQGWVVSPLHF	TGTGCCAGCAGCGAAAAACAGGGGTGGGTAGTGTCACCCCTCCACTTT	TRBV3-1	TRBJ1-6	TRBD1	once
CASSQDSWGGYQETQYF	TGCGCCAGCAGCCAAGATAGTTGGGGGGGCTACCAAGAGACCCAGTACTTC	TRBV4-1	TRBJ2-5	-	-
CASSRGTGTSTDTQYF	TGTGCCAGCAGCAGGGGGACAGGCACTAGCACAGATACGCAGTATTTT	TRBV9	TRBJ2-3	TRBD1	few
CASSLESGQGGYGYTF	TGTGCCAGCAGTTTAGAAAGTGGGCAGGGCGGCTATGGCTACACCTTC	TRBV12-3/TRBV12-4	TRBJ1-2	-	-
CSAHGQGYEQYF	TGCAGTGCACACGGACAGGGTTACGAGCAGTACTTC	TRBV20-1	TRBJ2-7	TRBD1	-
CSVGLLAGQETQYF	TGCAGCGTTGGGCTCCTAGCGGGGCAAGAGACCCAGTACTTC	TRBV29-1	TRBJ2-5	TRBD2	-
CASSPAVGMNTEAFF	TGCGCCAGCAGTCCGGCCGTAGGGATGAACACTGAAGCTTTCTTT	TRBV5-1	TRBJ1-1	-	few
CSVDPLAGASVYEQYF	TGCAGCGTTGACCCTCTAGCGGGGGCCTCCGTCTACGAGCAGTACTTC	TRBV29-1	TRBJ2-7	TRBD2	few
CASSPGVPPYEQYF	TGTGCCAGCAGTCCGGGGGTTCCGCCCTACGAGCAGTACTTC	TRBV27	TRBJ2-7	-	few
CSARDQNSGANVLTF	TGCAGTGCTAGAGATCAAAACTCTGGGGCCAACGTCCTGACTTTC	TRBV20-1	TRBJ2-6	-	-
CVSSHIGAQETQYF	TGCGTCAGCAGCCACATTGGGGCACAAGAGACCCAGTACTTC	TRBV4-1	TRBJ2-5	-	-
CASSKKRTGGLYEQYF	TGTGCCAGCAGCAAAAAGAGGACAGGGGGCCTCTACGAGCAGTACTTC	TRBV21-1	TRBJ2-7	-	-
CASSGRLAGADSYEQYF	TGTGCCAGCAGCGGGCGCCTAGCGGGGGCCGACTCCTACGAGCAGTACTTC	TRBV7-8	TRBJ2-7	TRBD2	few
CASGQTSNEQFF	TGTGCCAGCGGACAGACTAGCAATGAGCAGTTCTTC	TRBV2	TRBJ2-1	-	-
CSVPGGTYTGELFF	TGCAGCGTTCCGGGTGGGACTTACACCGGGGAGCTGTTTTTT	TRBV29-1	TRBJ2-2	-	-
CSARALGQGDTSPLHF	TGCAGTGCTAGAGCTCTCGGACAGGGGGACACTTCACCCCTCCACTTT	TRBV20-1	TRBJ1-6	TRBD1	few
CASSQSPGQGSEQYF	TGTGCCAGCAGCCAATCCCCCGGACAGGGCTCCGAGCAGTACTTC	TRBV12-3/TRBV12-4	TRBJ2-7	TRBD1	few
CASSSSIDAWMNYGYTF	TGTGCCAGCAGTTCCTCCATTGACGCCTGGATGAACTATGGCTACACCTTC	TRBV28	TRBJ1-2	-	-
CASSQGASYEQYF	TGTGCCAGCAGCCAGGGGGCCTCCTACGAGCAGTACTTC	TRBV3-1	TRBJ2-7	-	many
CATSDNRGSGEQFF	TGTGCCACCAGTGATAACAGGGGTTCAGGAGAGCAGTTCTTC	TRBV24-1	TRBJ2-1	TRBD1	few
CASSLRIGIRYEQYF	TGTGCCAGCAGTTTAAGAATCGGGATTCGCTACGAGCAGTACTTC	TRBV12-3/TRBV12-4	TRBJ2-7	-	many
CASSVEARDETQYF	TGTGCCAGCAGCGTAGAGGCTAGAGATGAGACCCAGTACTTC	TRBV9	TRBJ2-5	-	few
CAISDGLTGLTDTQYF	TGTGCCATCAGTGACGGGCTGACAGGGCTCACAGATACGCAGTATTTT	TRBV10-3	TRBJ2-3	TRBD1	-